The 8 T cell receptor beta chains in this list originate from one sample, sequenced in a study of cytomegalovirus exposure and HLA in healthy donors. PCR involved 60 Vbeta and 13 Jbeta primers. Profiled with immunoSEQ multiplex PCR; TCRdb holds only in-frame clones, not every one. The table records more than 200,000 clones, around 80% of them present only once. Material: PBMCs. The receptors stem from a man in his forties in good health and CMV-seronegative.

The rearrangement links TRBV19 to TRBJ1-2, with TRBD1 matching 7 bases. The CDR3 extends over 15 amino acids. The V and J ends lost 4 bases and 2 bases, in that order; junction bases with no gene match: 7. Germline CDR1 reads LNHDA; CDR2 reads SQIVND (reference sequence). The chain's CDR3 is CASSTGTAYNYGYTF. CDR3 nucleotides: TGTGCCAGTAGTACCGGGACAGCATACAACTATGGCTACACCTTC.

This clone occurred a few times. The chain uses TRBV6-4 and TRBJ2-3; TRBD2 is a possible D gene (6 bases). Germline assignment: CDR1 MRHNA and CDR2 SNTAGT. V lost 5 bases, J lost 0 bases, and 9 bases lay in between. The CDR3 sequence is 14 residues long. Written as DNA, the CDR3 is TGTGCCAGCAGTTTTAGCGGAAGCACAGATACGCAGTATTTT. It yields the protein CASSFSGSTDTQYF.

The DNA of the CDR3 is TGTGCCAGCAGCCGCTACAGGCAATTGAACACTGAAGCTTTCTTT. Translating gives CASSRYRQLNTEAFF. The chain uses TRBV9 and TRBJ1-1; D is perhaps TRBD1 (5 bases). V dropped 4 bases and J dropped 0 bases, with 13 bases sitting between them. The CDR3 loop spans 15 amino acids. Per the germline V gene, CDR1 is SGDLS and CDR2 is YYNGEE.

The CDR3, as DNA: TGTGCCAGCAGCGTAGGACAGGGGGTTGACTATGGCTACACCTTC. It translates to CASSVGQGVDYGYTF. The gene calls are TRBV9 and TRBJ1-2, with 9 positions matching TRBD1. Germline lookup yields CDR1 SGDLS and CDR2 YYNGEE. This CDR3 region has 15 residues. The V gene end was trimmed by 0 bases and the J gene end by 3 bases; junction bases not matched to a gene: 3.

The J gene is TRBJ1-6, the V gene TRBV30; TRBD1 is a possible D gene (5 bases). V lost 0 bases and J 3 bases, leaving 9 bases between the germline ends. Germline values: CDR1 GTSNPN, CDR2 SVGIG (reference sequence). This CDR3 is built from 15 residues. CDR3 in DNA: TGTGCCTGGAGTGTACGGGGGTACTATAATTCACCCCTCCACTTT. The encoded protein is CAWSVRGYYNSPLHF. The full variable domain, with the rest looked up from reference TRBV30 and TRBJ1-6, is SQTIHQWPATLVQPVGSPLSLECTVEGTSNPNLYWYRQAAGRGLQLLFYSVGIGQISSEVPQNLSASRPQDRQFILSSKKLLLSDSGFYLCAWSVRGYYNSPLHFGNGTRLTVT.

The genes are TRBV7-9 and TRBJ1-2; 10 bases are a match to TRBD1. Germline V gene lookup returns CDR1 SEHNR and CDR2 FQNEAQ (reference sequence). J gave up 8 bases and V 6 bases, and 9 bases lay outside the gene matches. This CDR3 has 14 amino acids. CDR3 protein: CASRDRGGPRGYTF. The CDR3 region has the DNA TGTGCCAGCAGGGACAGGGGGGGTCCTCGGGGCTACACCTTC.

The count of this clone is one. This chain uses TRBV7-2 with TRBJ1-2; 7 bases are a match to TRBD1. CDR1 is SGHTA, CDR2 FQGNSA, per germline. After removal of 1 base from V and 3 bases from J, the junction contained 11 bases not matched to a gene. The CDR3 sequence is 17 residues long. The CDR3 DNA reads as TGTGCCAGCAGCTTAGTGAGCGACAGGGTCGGGCACTATGGCTACACCTTC. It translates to CASSLVSDRVGHYGYTF.

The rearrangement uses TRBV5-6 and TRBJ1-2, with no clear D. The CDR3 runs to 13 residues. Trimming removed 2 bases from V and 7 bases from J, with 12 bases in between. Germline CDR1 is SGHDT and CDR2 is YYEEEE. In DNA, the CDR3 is TGTGCCAGCAGCTTTCGAACCCTCGGTGGCTACACCTTC. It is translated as CASSFRTLGGYTF.